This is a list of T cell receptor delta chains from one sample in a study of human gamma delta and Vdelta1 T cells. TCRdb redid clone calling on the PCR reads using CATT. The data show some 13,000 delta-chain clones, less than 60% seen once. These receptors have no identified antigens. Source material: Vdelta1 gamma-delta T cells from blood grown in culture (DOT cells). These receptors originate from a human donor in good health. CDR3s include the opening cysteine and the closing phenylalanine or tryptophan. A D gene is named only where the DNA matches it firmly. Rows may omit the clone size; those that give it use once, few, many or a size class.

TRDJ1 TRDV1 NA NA CALGVKPWGGEGGTDKLIF TGTGCTCTTGGAGTTAAACCCTGGGGTGGGGAGGGGGGCACCGATAAACTCATCTTT
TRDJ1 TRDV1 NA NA CALGEKETFSRRGAGESDTDKLIF TGTGCTCTTGGGGAAAAAGAAACTTTCTCAAGACGTGGGGCCGGGGAGAGCGACACCGATAAACTCATCTTT
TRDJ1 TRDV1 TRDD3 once CALESCKPGGSDTDKLIF TGTGCTCTTGAGTCATGTAAGCCTGGGGGATCGGACACCGATAAACTCATCTTT
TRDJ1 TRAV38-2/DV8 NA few CAFMSTLGSQDTDKLIF TGTGCTTTCATGAGTACTTTGGGATCACAGGACACCGATAAACTCATCTTT
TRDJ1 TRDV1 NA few CALGERYEPRAVNTDKLIF TGTGCTCTTGGGGAACGTTACGAACCTCGTGCGGTCAACACCGATAAACTCATCTTT
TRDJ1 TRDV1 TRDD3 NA CALGVPSLGGSTKNSLYTDKLIF TGTGCTCTTGGGGTTCCGTCCCTGGGGGGGTCAACAAAAAATTCCCTGTACACCGATAAACTCATCTTT
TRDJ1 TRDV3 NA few CALHPWPSSDPGDRYTDKLIF TGTGCCTTGCACCCTTGGCCTTCTAGCGATCCTGGGGACCGATACACCGATAAACTCATCTTT
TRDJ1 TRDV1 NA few CALGDPTIPGRGYTDKLIF TGTGCTCTTGGGGATCCCACCATTCCTGGGAGAGGATACACCGATAAACTCATCTTT
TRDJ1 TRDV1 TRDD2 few CALGEQPSYSEEYGLFTDKLIF TGTGCTCTTGGGGAACAGCCTTCCTACAGTGAGGAGTACGGGTTATTCACCGATAAACTCATCTTT
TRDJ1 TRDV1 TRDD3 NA CALGELGTFHSTGGSTDKLIF TGTGCTCTTGGGGAATTGGGGACTTTCCATTCTACTGGGGGAAGCACCGATAAACTCATCTTT
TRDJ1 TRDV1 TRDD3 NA CALGELGLRLGDKLIF TGTGCTCTTGGGGAACTAGGTCTCAGACTGGGGGATAAACTCATCTTT
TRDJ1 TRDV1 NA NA CALGDRGVRDLGTDKLIF TGTGCTCTTGGGGACCGGGGGGTGAGGGATCTTGGCACCGATAAACTCATCTTT
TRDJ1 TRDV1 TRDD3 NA CALGDHSTGGYEPDKLIF TGTGCTCTTGGGGATCATTCTACTGGGGGATATGAGCCTGATAAACTCATCTTT
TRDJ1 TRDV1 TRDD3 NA CALGSSALHGLLGDTDTDKLIF TGTGCTCTTGGGTCAAGCGCCCTCCATGGCCTACTGGGGGATACTGACACCGATAAACTCATCTTT
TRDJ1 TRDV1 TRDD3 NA CALGESPSSLQTGGYAVYKLIF TGTGCTCTTGGGGAATCCCCCTCCTCACTACAAACTGGGGGATATGCTGTATATAAACTCATCTTT
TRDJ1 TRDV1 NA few CALGEKVLPEDDKLIF TGTGCTCTTGGGGAAAAAGTACTCCCAGAGGACGATAAACTCATCTTT
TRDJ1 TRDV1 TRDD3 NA CALGELRGIRTDKLIF TGTGCTCTTGGGGAACTGCGGGGGATTCGAACCGATAAACTCATCTTT
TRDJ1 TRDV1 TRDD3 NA CALGLPRPFDQEMITGGYAIGTDKLIF TGTGCTCTTGGGCTCCCAAGGCCTTTCGATCAGGAAATGATAACTGGGGGATACGCAATTGGCACCGATAAACTCATCTTT
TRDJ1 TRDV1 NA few CALAEVTSYGWGNTDKLIF TGTGCTCTCGCAGAAGTTACTTCCTACGGATGGGGGAACACCGATAAACTCATCTTT
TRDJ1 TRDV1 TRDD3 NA CALGEAGVLLRTGGFYTDKLIF TGTGCTCTTGGGGAAGCGGGTGTCCTCCTCCGTACTGGGGGATTTTACACCGATAAACTCATCTTT
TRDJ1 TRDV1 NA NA CALGERSPNQVHYGDKLIF TGTGCTCTTGGGGAACGGAGTCCTAACCAAGTACATTATGGCGATAAACTCATCTTT
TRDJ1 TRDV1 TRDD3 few CALGELGSPWLLGDTGHLDKLIF TGTGCTCTTGGGGAACTGGGTTCTCCGTGGTTACTGGGGGATACAGGACACCTCGATAAACTCATCTTT
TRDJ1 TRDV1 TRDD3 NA CALGETDTTTDWGIRPGYTDKLIF TGTGCTCTTGGGGAGACGGATACTACTACGGACTGGGGGATACGCCCGGGGTACACCGATAAACTCATCTTT
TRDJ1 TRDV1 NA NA CALGFGHPLPTVVLGGPYTDKLIF TGTGCTCTTGGATTCGGTCATCCCCTTCCTACGGTTGTACTGGGGGGTCCGTACACCGATAAACTCATCTTT
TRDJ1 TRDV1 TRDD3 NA CALGERGLTHWGYTDKLIF TGTGCTCTTGGGGAACGGGGCCTCACTCACTGGGGATACACCGATAAACTCATCTTT
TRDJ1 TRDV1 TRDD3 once CALGNPRGRTGGYLTKLIF TGTGCTCTTGGGAACCCCCGGGGACGTACTGGGGGATACCTCACTAAACTCATCTTT
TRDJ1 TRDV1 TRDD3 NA CALEAKPHTGGHLRGTDKLIF TGTGCTCTTGAGGCTAAACCTCATACTGGGGGACATCTCCGGGGCACCGATAAACTCATCTTT
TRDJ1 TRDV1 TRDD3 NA CALGPHLRPSPVRSSGGKYTDKLIF TGTGCTCTTGGGCCCCACCTAAGGCCTTCCCCTGTTAGGAGTTCTGGGGGAAAGTACACCGATAAACTCATCTTT
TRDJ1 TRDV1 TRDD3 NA CALGEYSLRVPATPRIRGTDKLIF TGTGCTCTTGGGGAATACAGCCTAAGGGTTCCGGCTACTCCGAGGATACGTGGCACCGATAAACTCATCTTT
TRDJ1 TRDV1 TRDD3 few CALGENWGGGYTDKLIF TGTGCTCTTGGGGAAAATTGGGGTGGGGGATACACCGATAAACTCATCTTT
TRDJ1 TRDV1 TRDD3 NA CALGEQQVRGGYSTDKLIF TGTGCTCTTGGGGAACAGCAAGTAAGAGGGGGATACTCAACCGATAAACTCATCTTT
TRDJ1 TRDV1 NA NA CALGELEATYSTGLIF TGTGCTCTTGGGGAACTCGAAGCCACGTACTCAACTGGACTCATCTTT
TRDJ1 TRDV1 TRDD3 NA CALGEQGFRDTRHTDKLIF TGTGCTCTTGGGGAACAGGGGTTCAGGGATACGCGGCACACCGATAAACTCATCTTT